These T cell receptor beta chains were read from a single sample in a study of T cells after posttransplantation cyclophosphamide. The data were produced by immunoSEQ multiplex PCR, yet TCRdb's version contains in-frame clones alone and is incomplete. The data show about 9,200 clones, nearly 99% seen once. Specimen: naive CD8+ T cells sorted from PBMCs. The receptors stem from a man between 45 and 60 years old in good health, CMV-negative, and a related stem cell transplant donor. Each CDR3 is given with its conserved first and last residue. Each record gives: V gene, J gene, D gene, CDR3 protein, CDR3 DNA. D genes are given only for firm matches.

>TRBV15|TRBJ2-5|TRBD2
CATSSGDRIAGGRETQYF
TGTGCCACCAGCAGCGGTGACAGAATAGCGGGAGGCAGGGAGACCCAGTACTTC
>TRBV7-9|TRBJ2-1|NA
CASSSDRFGNGQFF
TGTGCCAGCAGCTCTGACAGGTTCGGCAATGGGCAGTTCTTC
>TRBV19|TRBJ2-2|NA
CASTGWAGMNTGELFF
TGTGCCAGTACAGGGTGGGCAGGGATGAACACCGGGGAGCTGTTTTTT
>TRBV27|TRBJ1-4|TRBD1
CASSGTGFATNEKLFF
TGTGCCAGCAGTGGGACAGGATTTGCAACTAATGAAAAACTGTTTTTT
>TRBV6-5|TRBJ2-3|NA
CASSGTRGSTDTQYF
TGTGCCAGCTCCGGGACTCGCGGTAGCACAGATACGCAGTATTTT
>TRBV5-5|TRBJ1-1|NA
CASSLSGPLTTEAFF
TGTGCCAGCAGCTTGTCTGGGCCGCTAACCACTGAAGCTTTCTTT
>TRBV9|TRBJ2-7|NA
CASSVGSYSYEQYF
TGTGCCAGCAGCGTAGGTTCTTACTCCTACGAGCAGTACTTC
>TRBV9|TRBJ1-5|NA
CASSVAGGAGQPQHF
TGTGCCAGCAGCGTAGCTGGAGGGGCTGGTCAGCCCCAGCATTTT
>TRBV9|TRBJ2-7|NA
CASSVDGTIEQYF
TGTGCCAGCAGCGTAGATGGGACAATCGAGCAGTACTTC
>TRBV7-8|TRBJ2-1|NA
CASSHAGVPRNEQFF
TGTGCCAGCAGCCACGCCGGGGTTCCGAGGAATGAGCAGTTCTTC
>TRBV5-6|TRBJ2-1|NA
CASSSTRAEQFF
TGTGCCAGCAGCTCCACTCGTGCGGAGCAGTTCTTC
>TRBV7-9|TRBJ2-7|NA
CASSRGTYEQYF
TGTGCCAGCAGCCGGGGAACCTACGAGCAGTACTTC
>TRBV7-3|TRBJ1-1|TRBD1
CASSPDRAGTEAFF
TGTGCCAGCAGCCCTGACAGGGCGGGGACTGAAGCTTTCTTT
>TRBV4-1|TRBJ2-7|TRBD2
CASSQDSSSGVSGQYF
TGCGCCAGCAGCCAAGATAGTTCTAGCGGGGTTTCGGGGCAGTACTTC